These 12 T cell receptor beta chains originate from one sample sequenced in a study of shared clonotypes between healthy human individuals. TCRdb's table, derived via immunoSEQ multiplex PCR, lists solely in-frame clones and lacks some. The sample shows 1,400,000 or so clones, approximately 98.5% of them seen only once. Sample: naive CD4+ T cells sorted from blood. Subset reported: CD45RA+ positively selected. These receptors were taken from a man younger than 40 in good health.

In its sample, this clone was seen once. The rearrangement joins TRBV25-1 to TRBJ1-3; 9 bases fit TRBD1. V shed 6 bases and J 2 bases; nucleotides not matched to a gene: 5. Per germline, CDR1 MGHDK and CDR2 SYGVNS. There are 15 residues in the CDR3. This chain's CDR3 is CASSEGQGPGNTIYF. In DNA form, the CDR3 reads TGTGCCAGCAGCGAGGGACAGGGTCCTGGAAACACCATATATTTT.

This chain joins TRBV7-9 and TRBJ2-1; perhaps TRBD1 as D (5 bases). Germline V gene lookup returns CDR1 SEHNR and CDR2 FQNEAQ (reference sequence). The CDR3 contains 13 residues. V lost 2 bases, J lost 7 bases, and 9 bases lay in between. Here the CDR3 DNA reads TGTGCCAGCAGCTTATCTCAGGGAAATGAGCAGTTCTTC. Translating gives CASSLSQGNEQFF.

The chain employs TRBV4-3 and TRBJ2-6, with D possibly being TRBD1 (6 bases). The V gene's germline CDR1 is LGHNA and CDR2 YSLEER. This CDR3 has 15 amino acids. V lost 2 bases to trimming and J lost 2 bases, with 7 bases between them. The CDR3 nucleotides are TGCGCCAGCAGCCAACAGGGGACTGGGGCCAACGTCCTGACTTTC. Translating gives CASSQQGTGANVLTF.

This clone showed up just once. V and J are TRBV28 and TRBJ2-1; 7 positions match TRBD2. The V gene's germline CDR1 is MDHEN and CDR2 SYDVKM. The V segment lost 6 bases and the J segment 0 bases; nucleotides outside the gene matches: 8. The CDR3 is 16 residues long. Here the CDR3 DNA reads TGTGCCAGCAGCCCCCCCGGGAGGAGCTCCTACAATGAGCAGTTCTTC. Its translation: CASSPPGRSSYNEQFF.

The chain couples TRBV14 to TRBJ2-7; 7 bases line up with TRBD1. V lost 1 base and J lost 2; bases outside the gene matches: 2. Germline V lookup: CDR1 SGHDN, CDR2 FVKESK. The CDR3 runs 14 residues. DNA of the CDR3: TGTGCCAGCAGCCAAGTGACAGGGCCCTACGAGCAGTACTTC. It specifies CASSQVTGPYEQYF.

This sequence joins TRBV5-4 and TRBJ2-7, with a weak D call TRBD2 (6 bases). Germline loops: CDR1 SGHNT, CDR2 YYREEE (reference sequence). The CDR3 is 14 amino acids. With 1 base removed from V and 7 bases from J, the gap between germline ends came to 15 bases. The CDR3 reads CASSLRLGAEEQYF. The CDR3 bases are TGTGCCAGCAGCTTGCGACTAGGGGCGGAAGAGCAGTACTTC.

This clone was detected only once. The V gene is TRBV15, the J gene TRBJ2-7; no firm D call. The germline V gene has CDR1 LNHNV and CDR2 YYDKDF (reference sequence). CDR3 length equals 14 residues. V was cut by 3 bases and J by 5 bases, with 14 bases left in between. CDR3 in amino acids: CATSRGIDSNEQYF. Written as DNA, the CDR3 is TGTGCCACCAGCAGGGGGATAGACTCGAACGAGCAGTACTTC.

The rearrangement uses TRBV28 and TRBJ2-7; TRBD1 agrees at 10 bases. With V trimmed by 6 bases and J by 2 bases, 7 bases remained unmatched. Germline V gene lookup returns CDR1 MDHEN and CDR2 SYDVKM. This CDR3 has 15 residues. CDR3 sequence: CASSRPGTGAYEQYF. For the CDR3, the DNA is TGTGCCAGCAGCCGCCCCGGGACAGGGGCCTACGAGCAGTACTTC.

This chain uses TRBV5-1 with TRBJ2-1; maybe TRBD2 (6 bases). Germline CDR1 reads SGHRS; CDR2 reads YFSETQ. V gave up 5 bases and J gave up 5 bases, with 11 bases separating them. The CDR3 totals 13 residues. The CDR3 here is CASRRDVDNEQFF. CDR3 bases: TGCGCCAGCAGGCGGGATGTGGACAATGAGCAGTTCTTC.

Note on this clone: The same CDR3 is also encoded by other DNA sequences in this sample. The rearrangement links TRBV18 to TRBJ1-5; 10 nucleotides line up with TRBD1. CDR3 size: 14 residues. V dropped 4 bases and J dropped 5; count of bases not matched to a gene: 2. Germline assignment: CDR1 KGHSH and CDR2 LQKENI. The CDR3 DNA follows: TGTGCCAGCTCACGAGACAGGGGGCATCAGCCCCAGCATTTT. Its translation is CASSRDRGHQPQHF.

The chain carries TRBV27 and TRBJ1-1; D possibly corresponds to TRBD1 (6 bases). This CDR3 is built from 16 residues. Germline V gene sequence: CDR1 MNHEY, CDR2 SMNVEV (reference sequence). The germline V and J ends were trimmed by 2 bases and 1 base, with 14 bases remaining between them. The CDR3 reads CASSLRGGVPNTEAFF. CDR3 coding DNA: TGTGCCAGCAGTTTACGAGGGGGAGTACCGAACACTGAAGCTTTCTTT.

The count of this clone is one. The chain links TRBV18 to TRBJ2-1, with a tentative D call TRBD2 (5 bases). The CDR3 has 15 residues. Germline CDR1 and CDR2: KGHSH and LQKENI. Trimming stripped 0 bases from V and 10 bases from J, with 16 bases between. In DNA form, the CDR3 reads TGTGCCAGCTCACCACCCAGAACCAGCGGACGCGAGCAGTTCTTC. Residues: CASSPPRTSGREQFF.